What follows describes a single T cell receptor beta chain. What antigen it recognizes has not been identified. No quality values exist for individual bases; no much larger clone is one base distant. Each collaborating institution followed its own protocols to collect whole blood in K2EDTA tubes. For TCRbeta analysis, collaborators shipped samples in one of three forms: frozen whole blood, isolated PBMCs, or DNA extracted from either of those sample types. The sample belongs to a study of blood T cell repertoires in COVID-19 (dated by TCRdb to 2020 to 2022). About the study as a whole: Collaborator samples came from the United States, Italy and Spain and covered acute and convalescent phases of COVID-19. Where available, HLA class I and class II types were obtained from metadata supplied by the sample provider rather than from assay-based typing. Samples came from the ongoing ImmuneRACE study (first 160 participants) plus 1,254 subjects from 6 global collaborators. The repertoires were made available in a free public database intended to serve as a resource for research on the immune response to SARS-CoV-2. Deeply sampled blood TCRbeta repertoires from subjects exposed to, actively infected with, or recovered from COVID-19 were included in the dataset. A de-identified subject ID, COVID-19 status, age in years and sex were almost always included in the sample metadata. The prospective study material was composed of cDNA or gDNA derived from T cells, B-cell-depleted T cells, or PBMCs. Paper-wide results and their limitations: Clinical and demographic metadata were provided uncurated, with the amount varying by source and participant.

The junction shows trimming of 0 bases on V and 6 bases on J, and the gene matches do not reach 2 bases of it. The germline V gene supplies CDR1 ENHRY and CDR2 SYGVKD. The CDR3 numbers 15 residues from cysteine through phenylalanine. The CDR3 DNA has 45 bases and is translated from base 1. The immunoSEQ Assay, a bias-controlled multiplex PCR, was used to amplify TCRbeta CDR3 regions from genomic DNA. On the authors' methods: The number of nucleated cells in each sample was estimated by amplification of reference gene primers within the assay. To quantify the absolute abundance of each unique TCRbeta CDR3 rearrangement, sequence reads were collapsed and filtered. For each sample, productive Simpson clonality was calculated as the square root of Simpson's diversity index over productive rearrangements. TCRdb limited this immuneACCESS table to in-frame rearrangements with V and J called. A share of clones is missing; checked studies link under half to unresolved V genes, and the rest is unexplained. The V and J calls and clone size were taken over from that table, and D and trimming were inferred from the DNA. This sample lists 65,000 to 95,000 clones; over 75% were detected once. The leading ten clones occupy around 2.5% of the sample.

The rearranged chain carries TRBV10-3 and TRBJ2-2; TRBD2 aligns with 9 central bases. This clonotype originated in a man aged 65 to 85 with active or convalescent COVID-19. What was sequenced was peripheral blood. CDR3 protein: CAISESSGGSGELFF. The nucleotide sequence reads TGTGCCATCAGTGAGTCCAGCGGGGGGTCCGGGGAGCTGTTTTTT.